These T cell receptor beta chains were read from a single sample in a study of CD8+CD57+ T cells in acquired aplastic anemia. TCRdb passed the reads through MiXCR, listing each CDR3 protein once. The repertoire has under 350,000 distinct CDR3 sequences, approximately 57% of them found once; the top ten carry 1% to 1.5%. The sequenced sample was sorted CD4+, CD8+, or CD8+CD57+ T cells (not recorded which) from PBMCs. These receptors came from a human donor with aplastic anemia. The CDR3 runs from the conserved cysteine through the conserved F or W. D genes are given only for firm matches. Where a row states a size, it is once, few, many or the class of an expanded clone; other rows omit it.

V gene	D gene	J gene	clone size	CDR3 length	CDR3 DNA	CDR3 protein
TRBV7-2	TRBD2	TRBJ2-2	.	15	TGTGCCAGCAGCCGTTCGGGAGGAGACACCGGGGAGCTGTTTTTT	CASSRSGGDTGELFF
TRBV7-8	.	TRBJ2-3	.	12	TGTGCCACGACAGCAAACACAGATACGCAGTATTTT	CATTANTDTQYF
TRBV7-4	.	TRBJ1-4	.	21	TGTGCCAGCAGCTTATCGGGTCTAGCGGGAGCGGATGAGCAGGGTAATGAAAAACTGTTTTTT	CASSLSGLAGADEQGNEKLFF
TRBV7-9	TRBD1	TRBJ1-1	once	15	TGTGCCAGCAGCTTAGGAGGGACAGGGGGTATAGAAGCTTTCTTT	CASSLGGTGGIEAFF
TRBV7-8	TRBD1	TRBJ1-6	many	16	TGTGCCAGCAGGGGGGACAGCTACTCCTATAATTCACCCCTCCACTTT	CASRGDSYSYNSPLHF
TRBV6-5	.	TRBJ1-2	once	14	TGTGCCAGCAGTTACTCGGGCAGCTTCTATGGCTACACCTTC	CASSYSGSFYGYTF
TRBV30	.	TRBJ1-4	few	15	TGTGCCGCCGCCATACCAGGGGCGGGTAATGAAAAACTGTTTTTT	CAAAIPGAGNEKLFF
TRBV11-2	TRBD1	TRBJ2-1	.	19	TGTGCCAGCAGCATATGGACAGGGGGCTACGTATACTCCTACAATGAGCAGTTCTTC	CASSIWTGGYVYSYNEQFF
TRBV20-1	.	TRBJ1-2	.	14	TGCAGTTCCACGAGGACATCAGGGAACTATGGCTACACCTTC	CSSTRTSGNYGYTF
TRBV29-1	.	TRBJ1-1	many	13	TGCAGCGTTTCGGTTCGAGGTGACACTGAAGCTTTCTTT	CSVSVRGDTEAFF
TRBV14	.	TRBJ1-1	.	11	TGTGCCAGCGGGGAGGGGGCTGAAGCTTTCTTT	CASGEGAEAFF
TRBV7-2	.	TRBJ1-1	few	17	TGTGCCAGCAGCTTGTCCCCGTTGACAGCTCTGAACACTGAAGCTTTCTTT	CASSLSPLTALNTEAFF
TRBV12-3/TRBV12-4	.	TRBJ2-2	many	16	TGTGCCAGCAGTTCCCACAGGGCAGCGAACACCGGGGAGCTGTTTTTT	CASSSHRAANTGELFF
TRBV20-1	.	TRBJ2-7	many	14	TGCAGTGCTAGTGGGGGGCAGTGGGGGTACGAGCAGTACTTC	CSASGGQWGYEQYF
TRBV7-2	.	TRBJ1-3	.	18	TGTGCCAGCAGCTTCACGGTCGGGACACCAAGTCAGTGGAACACCATATATTTT	CASSFTVGTPSQWNTIYF
TRBV7-2	TRBD2	TRBJ2-3	.	15	TGTGCCAGCAGCTTAGCGGGACTAGCGGGAGATACGCAGTATTTT	CASSLAGLAGDTQYF
TRBV19	.	TRBJ1-2	.	14	TGTGCCAGTAGTATAGTCTGGGGAGGGGATGGCTACACCTTC	CASSIVWGGDGYTF
TRBV20-1	.	TRBJ1-1	many	13	TGCAGTGCTAGAGTAGTAGTTGGTACTGAAGCTTTCTTT	CSARVVVGTEAFF
TRBV20-1	TRBD2	TRBJ2-1	.	16	TGCAGTGCTAGAGATCTTGGGAGGGGAGACTACAATGAGCAGTTCTTC	CSARDLGRGDYNEQFF
TRBV24-1	TRBD2	TRBJ2-1	.	16	TGTGCCACCAGGGGATCCGGGACTATGGGCCACAATGAGCAGTTCTTC	CATRGSGTMGHNEQFF
TRBV2	.	TRBJ1-6	.	14	TGTGCCAGCAGTTTTAGGCCGGAAGGGGCACCCCTCCACTTT	CASSFRPEGAPLHF
TRBV15	TRBD1	TRBJ2-7	.	17	TGTGCCACCAGCAGAGCTCCTCGACAGGGGGCGCGGTACGAGCAGTACTTC	CATSRAPRQGARYEQYF
TRBV7-8	.	TRBJ2-7	.	15	TGTGCCAGCAGCTTAGATGGCAGGGGGGTTTACGAGCAGTACTTC	CASSLDGRGVYEQYF
TRBV29-1	.	TRBJ1-3	once	13	TGCAGCGTTCGGCCTGGGGGTGGAAACACCATATATTTT	CSVRPGGGNTIYF
TRBV7-9	TRBD2	TRBJ2-1	many	15	TGTGCCAGCAGCTTAGCACTAGCGGGGAACAATGAGCAGTTCTTC	CASSLALAGNNEQFF
TRBV5-1	.	TRBJ2-5	.	15	TGCGCCAGCAGCTTGGCCAGCGCGGGCACAGAGACGCAGTGCTTC	CASSLASAGTETQCF
TRBV6-1	.	TRBJ2-3	.	13	TGTGCCAGCATCTTGTGGGGGGCAGATACGCAGTATTTT	CASILWGADTQYF
TRBV7-9	TRBD1	TRBJ2-7	many	15	TGTGCCAGCAGCTTAGGACCGGGACAGATGTACGAGCAGTACTTC	CASSLGPGQMYEQYF
TRBV20-1	TRBD2	TRBJ2-7	few	13	TGCAGTGCTGGGCCTAGCGGGACCTACGAGCAGTACTTC	CSAGPSGTYEQYF
TRBV7-8	.	TRBJ1-1	.	11	TGTGCCAGCAGCTTAGCGTGGATGACTTTCTTT	CASSLAWMTFF